The 10 T cell receptor beta chains listed next were all sequenced from one sample in a study of human T cells and chemical hapten exposure. TCRdb processed the RACE reads anew with MiXCR; each CDR3 protein has one entry. The repertoire holds 150,000 to 200,000 distinct CDR3 sequences, approximately 26% seen once, with roughly 2.3% in the top ten. Documented time point: patch test 3, about 24 weeks after DPC sensitization. Described treatment: therapeutic diphenylcyclopropenone sensitization with weekly scalp DPC. The sample was whole blood, taken in connection with sensitization to the hapten diphenylcyclopropenone (DPC). The source is a woman aged 40 to 50 with alopecia areata. Some clones in this sample may be carry-over from other donors' samples.

The J gene is TRBJ1-4, the V gene TRBV6-5, with D uncertain. CDR3 length equals 12 residues. V lost 8 bases, J lost 4 bases, and 8 bases lay in between. Germline CDR1 reads MNHEY; CDR2 reads SVGAGI. CDR3 sequence reads: CASGQNNEKLFF. CDR3 in DNA: TGTGCCAGCGGCCAGAATAATGAAAAACTGTTTTTT.

The rearrangement uses TRBV6-5 and TRBJ2-7; D is perhaps TRBD1 or TRBD2 (5 bases each). Trimming removed 6 bases from V and 4 bases from J, with 19 bases in between. The CDR3 length is 15 residues. Per germline, CDR1 MNHEY and CDR2 SVGAGI. CDR3 protein: CASRRESERGYEQYF. The CDR3 nucleotides read TGTGCCAGCAGGAGGGAGTCCGAAAGGGGTTACGAGCAGTACTTC.

This clonotype was recorded a few times. The V call is TRBV6-5, the J call TRBJ2-5; possibly TRBD1 or TRBD2 for D (5 bases each). This CDR3 region has 14 residues. Germline values: CDR1 MNHEY, CDR2 SVGAGI. CDR3 amino acids: CQTALTRDLGTQYF. The CDR3 DNA reads TGTCAGACAGCTCTAACGAGGGACCTAGGGACCCAGTACTTC.

V and J are TRBV10-3 and TRBJ2-3; 10 bases align to TRBD1. Per the germline V gene, CDR1 is ENHRY and CDR2 is SYGVKD. V lost 4 bases to trimming and J lost 3 bases; unmatched junction nucleotides: 4. CDR3 length: 15 residues. This CDR3 is CAISGQGALTDTQYF. The CDR3 region has the DNA TGTGCCATCAGTGGACAGGGGGCTTTGACAGATACGCAGTATTTT.

J is TRBJ2-1 and V is TRBV25-1; a weak D match, TRBD1 (6 bases). The CDR3 length is 16 residues. V was cut by 8 bases and J by 0 bases, with 17 bases left in between. Germline assignment: CDR1 MGHDK and CDR2 SYGVNS. CDR3: CASVGQSPSSYNEQFF. CDR3 DNA sequence: TGTGCCAGCGTAGGACAGAGCCCCAGCTCCTACAATGAGCAGTTCTTC. The entire variable domain, with the rest obtained from reference TRBV25-1 and TRBJ2-1, is as follows: EADIYQTPRYLVIGTGKKITLECSQTMGHDKMYWYQQDPGMELHLIHYSYGVNSTEKGDLSSESTVSRIRTEHFPLTLESARPSHTSQYLCASVGQSPSSYNEQFFGPGTRLTVL.

V usage is TRBV6-5 and J usage is TRBJ2-3; 8 bases match TRBD2. The V gene end was trimmed by 0 bases and the J gene end by 0 bases; junction bases not matched to a gene: 2. Germline V gives CDR1 MNHEY, CDR2 SVGAGI. The CDR3 loop spans 16 amino acids. The CDR3 sequence is CASSYSGGRSTDTQYF. Written as DNA, the CDR3 is TGTGCCAGCAGTTACTCGGGCGGGAGGAGCACAGATACGCAGTATTTT.

This clonotype was seen a single time. This sequence joins TRBV29-1 and TRBJ2-5; D is uncertain. Trimming took 3 bases from V and 4 from J, leaving 6 bases between them. This CDR3 is built from 11 residues. CDR1 and CDR2 from the germline V gene are SQVTM and ANQGSEA. The CDR3 nucleotides read TGCAGCGTTGATATGCGAGAGACCCAGTACTTC. Its protein product is CSVDMRETQYF.

About this clonotype itself: At one end the junction does not follow the germline gene, possibly because of a read error. This chain joins TRBV29-1 and TRBJ2-1; D is undetermined. In germline, CDR1 is SQVTM, CDR2 ANQGSEA. The CDR3 is 13 amino acids. CDR3 in DNA: TGCAGCGTTGATGGTTCGGGCCGCAATGAGCAGTTCTTT. The encoded protein is CSVDGSGRNEQFF.

This clonotype has more than one count but fewer than ten. The CDR3 DNA reads TGCAGCGTTGAAGGGACAGGGTACTCCTACAATGAGCAGTTCTTC. This translates into CSVEGTGYSYNEQFF. This chain joins TRBV29-1 and TRBJ2-1, with TRBD1 matching over 8 bases. This CDR3 spans 15 amino acids. The germline gives CDR1 SQVTM, CDR2 ANQGSEA. V trimming: 1 base; J trimming: 0 bases; junction bases outside the gene matches: 2.

The genes are TRBV9 and TRBJ2-2; D tentatively fits TRBD1 or TRBD2 (5 bases each). Germline V CDR1 and CDR2: SGDLS, YYNGEE. Trimming took off 5 bases at V and 2 bases at J, with 10 bases between the two ends. The CDR3 spans 14 residues. The chain's CDR3 is CASRTGTNTGELFF. In DNA form, the CDR3 reads TGTGCCAGCAGAACGGGGACCAACACCGGGGAGCTGTTTTTT.